This is a list of T cell receptor beta chains from one sample in a study of blood T cell repertoires in COVID-19. TCRdb's copy holds only in-frame clones and misses some; the assay was immunoSEQ multiplex PCR. This sample yields around 230,000 clones, of which roughly four fifths are seen a single time; around 12% belongs to the top ten. Sequenced input: peripheral blood. These receptors all stem from a woman aged 55-69 years with active or convalescent COVID-19. CDR3s include the opening cysteine and the closing phenylalanine or tryptophan. The D gene is left open where the match is weak. Some rows mark clone size as missing; the rest say once, few, many or name a class of expanded clone.

v_call,d_call,clone_size,j_call,cdr3_nt,cdr3_aa
TRBV6-5,TRBD1,-,TRBJ1-1,TGTGCCAGCAGTTCCCGGACAGGGACCACTGAAGCTTTCTTT,CASSSRTGTTEAFF
TRBV10-3,-,-,TRBJ1-5,TGTGCCATCAGTGAGTCAAGCCGCGAAAATCAGCCCCAGCATTTT,CAISESSRENQPQHF
TRBV3-1/TRBV3-2,-,few,TRBJ1-2,TGTGCCAGCAGCCAAGCCCTTAACTATGGCTACACCTTC,CASSQALNYGYTF
TRBV18,-,-,TRBJ1-1,TGTGCCAGCTCACCACCGGGGGGACCCAACACTGAAGCTTTCTTT,CASSPPGGPNTEAFF
TRBV19,TRBD1,-,TRBJ1-1,TGTGCCAGTTGGGACAGGGGGGCGAACACTGAAGCTTTCTTT,CASWDRGANTEAFF
TRBV24-1,TRBD1,-,TRBJ2-2,TGTGCCGTACAAGGACAGGGGGGGACCGGGGAGCTGTTTTTT,CAVQGQGGTGELFF
TRBV6-6,-,once,TRBJ1-6,TGTGCCAGCAGCCAACAGAGCTCCTATAATTCACCCCTCCACTTT,CASSQQSSYNSPLHF
TRBV7-8,-,-,TRBJ1-1,TGTGCCAGCAGCTCCAGGACGGGGATGAACACTGAAGCTTTCTTT,CASSSRTGMNTEAFF
TRBV5-6,TRBD1,-,TRBJ1-6,TGTGCCAGCAGCTTGGTGGGACAGGGGATTTCACCCCTCCACTTT,CASSLVGQGISPLHF
TRBV4-1,-,-,TRBJ1-2,TGCGCCAGCAGCCAAGAAGAGCGGGCCCCTAACTATGGCTACACCTTC,CASSQEERAPNYGYTF
TRBV7-9,-,-,TRBJ1-1,TGTGCCAGCAGCCTAAACACTGAAGCTTTCTTT,CASSLNTEAFF
TRBV21-1,-,few,TRBJ2-3,TGTGCCAGCAGCAAGGGCGGGGGGGTCACAGATACGCAGTATTTT,CASSKGGGVTDTQYF
TRBV4-3,-,-,TRBJ1-2,TGCGCCAGCAGCTGGGGCAGGTCTAACTATGGCTACACCTTC,CASSWGRSNYGYTF
TRBV27,TRBD1,-,TRBJ2-3,TGTGCCAGCATCCAGGGGGTCCCCACAGATACGCAGTATTTT,CASIQGVPTDTQYF
TRBV28,-,-,TRBJ1-2,TGTGCCAGCACCCCTGACGGACAGTTCTATGGCTACACCTTC,CASTPDGQFYGYTF
TRBV29-1,-,-,TRBJ1-2,TGCAGCGTGCTGAGGGGCTACACCTTC,CSVLRGYTF
TRBV29-1,TRBD1,-,TRBJ2-1,TGCAGCGTCGACAGGGGCCAGAACAATGAGCAGTTCTTC,CSVDRGQNNEQFF
TRBV27,TRBD1,-,TRBJ2-7,TGTGCCAGCAGTCCCGGACAGGGGCGCCTAAGTAGCCTCTACGAGCAGTACTTC,CASSPGQGRLSSLYEQYF
TRBV5-8,-,-,TRBJ2-7,TGTGCCAGCAGCTTCCCCTCTCTTCCCTACGAGCAGTACTTC,CASSFPSLPYEQYF
TRBV7-2,TRBD1,-,TRBJ1-1,TGTGCCAGCAGCCCCCGGACAGGAAGGAACACTGAAGCTTTCTTT,CASSPRTGRNTEAFF
TRBV3-1/TRBV3-2,TRBD2,-,TRBJ2-3,TGTGCCAGCAGCCAAGATCTAGCGGGGTCCAGCACAGATACGCAGTATTTT,CASSQDLAGSSTDTQYF
TRBV30,TRBD1,-,TRBJ1-3,TGTGCCATCCCGGCGACAGGGAGCTCGAACACCATATATTTT,CAIPATGSSNTIYF
TRBV15,-,-,TRBJ1-3,TGTGCCACCAGCAGAGAGTCCCGCTCTGGAAACACCATATATTTT,CATSRESRSGNTIYF
TRBV3-1/TRBV3-2,-,-,TRBJ1-2,TGTGCCAGCAGCCAAGATAGGCGGTCTAACTATGGCTACACCTTC,CASSQDRRSNYGYTF
TRBV5-4,TRBD1,-,TRBJ1-3,TGTGCCAGCAGCACCCGCGGATGGACAGGGACAGGAAACACCATATATTTT,CASSTRGWTGTGNTIYF
TRBV9,-,-,TRBJ1-1,TGTGCCAGCAGCGGGGGTGGGGCACGCGGGGACACTGAAGCTTTCTTT,CASSGGGARGDTEAFF
TRBV10-3,-,-,TRBJ1-2,TGTGCCATCACAGCAAGGGACACGGAAGGCTACACCTTC,CAITARDTEGYTF
TRBV19,TRBD1,many,TRBJ1-2,TGTGCCAGTAGTAGGAGGAAAGGGACAGGGGACGGCTACACCTTC,CASSRRKGTGDGYTF
TRBV30,-,-,TRBJ2-7,TGTGCCTGGAGCATACAGGGAGAGTCCGAGCAGTACTTC,CAWSIQGESEQYF
TRBV7-8,-,-,TRBJ2-2,TGTGCCAGCAGCTTGGGTTCTATACAGTACACCGGGGAGCTGTTTTTT,CASSLGSIQYTGELFF
TRBV5-5,TRBD2,-,TRBJ2-1,TGTGCCAGCAGCTTGGTAGCGGGGGGCTACAATGAGCAGTTCTTC,CASSLVAGGYNEQFF
TRBV6-5,-,-,TRBJ2-5,TGTGCCAGCAGTTACGAGGGTGACCGAGAGACCCAGTACTTC,CASSYEGDRETQYF
TRBV28,TRBD1,-,TRBJ1-5,TGTGCCAGCAGTCCATGGGGACAGATACATCAGCCCCAGCATTTT,CASSPWGQIHQPQHF
TRBV29-1,-,-,TRBJ1-4,TGCAGCGTTGAAAGGGGTTTTAGGGAAAAACTGTTTTTT,CSVERGFREKLFF
TRBV19,-,few,TRBJ2-7,TGTGCCAGTAGTACCGAGGGGGGGTCCGACTACGAGCAGTACTTC,CASSTEGGSDYEQYF
TRBV5-8,TRBD1,-,TRBJ2-1,TGTGCCAGCAGCCCCGGGACAGGACTTTACAATGAGCAGTTCTTC,CASSPGTGLYNEQFF
TRBV1,-,-,TRBJ2-5,TGCACCAGCATCCGGACAGGGACAGCGGAGACCCAGTACTTC,CTSIRTGTAETQYF
TRBV12-3/TRBV12-4,-,-,TRBJ1-2,TGTGCCAGCAGGCCGACAGATAACTATGGCTACACCTTC,CASRPTDNYGYTF
TRBV30,-,-,TRBJ1-5,TGTGCCTGGAGTGTAGCAGGGGATCAGCCCCAGCATTTT,CAWSVAGDQPQHF
TRBV5-1,TRBD1,-,TRBJ1-4,TGCGCCAGCAGGGACACAGGGGGTTTTTATGAAAAACTGTTTTTT,CASRDTGGFYEKLFF
TRBV3-1/TRBV3-2,-,few,TRBJ2-7,TGTGCCAGCAGCGAGGCAGGGGTAGCATACGAGCGGCAGTACTTC,CASSEAGVAYERQYF
TRBV5-5,-,-,TRBJ2-7,TGTGCCAGCAGCTTGGCCCCCGGGAAAACCTACGAGCAGTACTTC,CASSLAPGKTYEQYF
TRBV30,-,-,TRBJ1-5,TGTGCCTGGACCCCCACAGGTACCAATCAGCCCCAGCATTTT,CAWTPTGTNQPQHF
TRBV3-1/TRBV3-2,TRBD2,few,TRBJ2-5,TGTGCCAGCAGCCAAGGAAGGCTAGCGGGGGGGCGGGAGACCCAGTACTTC,CASSQGRLAGGRETQYF